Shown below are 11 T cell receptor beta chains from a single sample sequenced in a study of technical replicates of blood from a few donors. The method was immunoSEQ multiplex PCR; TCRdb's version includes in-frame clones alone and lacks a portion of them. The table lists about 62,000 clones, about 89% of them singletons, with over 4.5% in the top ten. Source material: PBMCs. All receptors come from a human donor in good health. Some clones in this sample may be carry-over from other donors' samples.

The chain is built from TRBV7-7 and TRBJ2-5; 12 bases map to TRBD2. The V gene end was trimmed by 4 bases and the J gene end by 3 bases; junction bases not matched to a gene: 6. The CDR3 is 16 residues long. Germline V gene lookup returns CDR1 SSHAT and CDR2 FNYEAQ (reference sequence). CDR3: CASSSGLAGFKETQYF. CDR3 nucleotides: TGTGCCAGCAGCTCGGGACTAGCGGGCTTTAAAGAGACCCAGTACTTC.

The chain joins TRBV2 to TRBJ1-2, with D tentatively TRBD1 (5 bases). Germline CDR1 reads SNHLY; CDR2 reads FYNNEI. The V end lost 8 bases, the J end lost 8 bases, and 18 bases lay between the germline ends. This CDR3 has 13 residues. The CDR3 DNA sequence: TGTGCCAGCGGAAGAACGGACATAAGCGGCTACACCTTC. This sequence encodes CASGRTDISGYTF. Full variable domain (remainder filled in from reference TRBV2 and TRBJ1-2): EPEVTQTPSHQVTQMGQEVILRCVPISNHLYFYWYRQILGQKVEFLVSFYNNEISEKSEIFDDQFSVERPDGSNFTLKIRSTKLEDSAMYFCASGRTDISGYTFGSGTRLTVV.

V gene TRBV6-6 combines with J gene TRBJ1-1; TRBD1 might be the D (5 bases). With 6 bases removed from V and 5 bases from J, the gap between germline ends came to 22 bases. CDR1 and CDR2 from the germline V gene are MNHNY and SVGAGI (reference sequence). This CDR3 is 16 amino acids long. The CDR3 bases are TGTGCCAGCAGAGCAAAGGGGTTCCCGGGGGGGACTGAAGCTTTCTTT. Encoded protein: CASRAKGFPGGTEAFF.

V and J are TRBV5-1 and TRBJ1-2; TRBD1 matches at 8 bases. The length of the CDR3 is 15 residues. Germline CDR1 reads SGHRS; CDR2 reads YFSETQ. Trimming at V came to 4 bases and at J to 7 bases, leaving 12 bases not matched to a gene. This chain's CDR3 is CASSQPTPDRAGYTF. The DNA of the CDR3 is TGCGCCAGCAGCCAACCGACACCGGACAGGGCTGGCTACACCTTC.

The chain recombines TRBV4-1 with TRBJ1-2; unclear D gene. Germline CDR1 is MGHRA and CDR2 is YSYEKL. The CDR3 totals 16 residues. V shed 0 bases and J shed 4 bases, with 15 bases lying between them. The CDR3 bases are TGCGCCAGCAGCCAAGAGCGGGCCCAAGTCATCTATGGCTACACCTTC. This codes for CASSQERAQVIYGYTF.

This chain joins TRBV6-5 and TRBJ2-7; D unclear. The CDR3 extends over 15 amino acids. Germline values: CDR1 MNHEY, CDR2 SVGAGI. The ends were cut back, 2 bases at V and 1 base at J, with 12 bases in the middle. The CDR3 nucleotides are TGTGCCAGCAGTTACCAACCCGGCAGGTCCTACGAGCAGTACTTC. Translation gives CASSYQPGRSYEQYF.

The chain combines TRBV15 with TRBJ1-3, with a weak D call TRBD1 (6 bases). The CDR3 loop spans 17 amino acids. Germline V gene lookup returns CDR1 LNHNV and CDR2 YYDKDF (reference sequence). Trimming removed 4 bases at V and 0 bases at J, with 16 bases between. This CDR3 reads CATSTRAQGNSGNTIYF. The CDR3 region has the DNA TGTGCCACCAGCACAAGAGCACAGGGAAACTCTGGAAACACCATATATTTT.

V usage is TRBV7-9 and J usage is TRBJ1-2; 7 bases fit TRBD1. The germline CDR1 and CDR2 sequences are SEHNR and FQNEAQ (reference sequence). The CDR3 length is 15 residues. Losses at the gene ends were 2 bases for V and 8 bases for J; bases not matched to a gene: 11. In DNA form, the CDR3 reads TGTGCCAGCAGCTTATGGATACAGGGGATGGAAGGCTACACCTTC. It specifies CASSLWIQGMEGYTF.

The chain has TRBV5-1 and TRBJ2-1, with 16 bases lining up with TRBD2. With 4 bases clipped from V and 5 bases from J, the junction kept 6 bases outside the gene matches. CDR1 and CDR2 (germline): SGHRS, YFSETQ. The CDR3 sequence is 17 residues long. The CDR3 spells CASSAGTSGRGNNEQFF. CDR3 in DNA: TGCGCCAGCAGCGCGGGGACTAGCGGGAGGGGAAACAATGAGCAGTTCTTC.

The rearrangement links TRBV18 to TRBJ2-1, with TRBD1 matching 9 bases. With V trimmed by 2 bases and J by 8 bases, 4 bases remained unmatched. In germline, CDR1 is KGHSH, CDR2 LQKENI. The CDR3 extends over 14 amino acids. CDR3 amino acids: CASSPGTGYYEQFF. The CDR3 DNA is TGTGCCAGCTCACCAGGGACAGGGTACTATGAGCAGTTCTTC. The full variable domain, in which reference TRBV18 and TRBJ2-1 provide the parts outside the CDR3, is NAGVMQNPRHLVRRRGQEARLRCSPMKGHSHVYWYRQLPEEGLKFMVYLQKENIIDESGMPKERFSAEFPKEGPSILRIQQVVRGDSAAYFCASSPGTGYYEQFFGPGTRLTVL.

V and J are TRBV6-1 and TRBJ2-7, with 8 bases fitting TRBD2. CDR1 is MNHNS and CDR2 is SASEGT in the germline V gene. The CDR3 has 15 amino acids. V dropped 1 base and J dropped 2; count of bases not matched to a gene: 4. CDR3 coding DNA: TGTGCCAGCAGTGAAGTAGGTAGCGGGACCTACGAGCAGTACTTC. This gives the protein CASSEVGSGTYEQYF.